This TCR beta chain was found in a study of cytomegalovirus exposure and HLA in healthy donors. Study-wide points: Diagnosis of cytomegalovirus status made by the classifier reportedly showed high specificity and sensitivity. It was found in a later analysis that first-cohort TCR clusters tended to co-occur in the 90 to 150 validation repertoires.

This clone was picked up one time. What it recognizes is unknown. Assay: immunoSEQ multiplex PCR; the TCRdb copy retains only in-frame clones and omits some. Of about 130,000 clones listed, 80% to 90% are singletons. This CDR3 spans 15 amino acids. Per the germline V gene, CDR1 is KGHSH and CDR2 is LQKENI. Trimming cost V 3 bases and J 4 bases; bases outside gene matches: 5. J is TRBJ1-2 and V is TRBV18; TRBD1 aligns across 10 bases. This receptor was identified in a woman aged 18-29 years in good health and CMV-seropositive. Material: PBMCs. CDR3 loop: CASSPGQGGGYGYTF. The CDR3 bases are TGTGCCAGCTCACCCGGACAGGGGGGAGGCTATGGCTACACCTTC.